The clone carrying this T cell receptor (beta chain) occurred once. This entry is derived from a study of CD8 T cells in Susac syndrome. The junction had 8 bases not matched to a gene; V was cut back by 0 bases and J by 10 bases. The CDR3 runs to 13 residues. Germline-derived CDR1 and CDR2 are GTSNPN and SVGIG (reference sequence). cDNA came from around 0.54 to 1 ug RNA primed by random hexamers. Via MiXCR, TCRdb re-called the immunoSEQ multiplex PCR reads, giving one row per CDR3 protein. The sample lists 300,000 or so distinct CDR3 sequences; about 91% were seen once. Source material: CD4+ T cells from PBMCs. The rearrangement joins TRBV30 to TRBJ1-1, with TRBD1 matching over 7 bases. This TCR came from a human donor with multiple sclerosis. The CDR3 is CAWSVSGGLSAFF. For the CDR3, the DNA is TGTGCCTGGAGTGTATCAGGGGGTTTGTCAGCTTTCTTT.